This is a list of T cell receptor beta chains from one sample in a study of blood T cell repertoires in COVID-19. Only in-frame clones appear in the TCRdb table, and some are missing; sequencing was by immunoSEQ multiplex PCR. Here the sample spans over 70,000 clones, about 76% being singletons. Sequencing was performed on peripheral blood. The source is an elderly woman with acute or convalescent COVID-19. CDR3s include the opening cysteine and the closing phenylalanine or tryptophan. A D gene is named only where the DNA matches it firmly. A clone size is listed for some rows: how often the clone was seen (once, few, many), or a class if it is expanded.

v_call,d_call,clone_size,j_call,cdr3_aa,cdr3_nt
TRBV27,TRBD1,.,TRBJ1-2,CASSPNRGANYGYTF,TGTGCCAGCAGTCCAAACAGGGGAGCTAACTATGGCTACACCTTC
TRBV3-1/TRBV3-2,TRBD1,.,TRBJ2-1,CASSHSGTGMTNEQFF,TGTGCCAGCAGCCATTCCGGGACAGGGATGACCAATGAGCAGTTCTTC
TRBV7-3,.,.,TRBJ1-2,CASSPEARGDGYTF,TGTGCCAGCAGCCCAGAAGCGAGAGGTGATGGCTACACCTTC
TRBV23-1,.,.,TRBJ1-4,CASSRGGPRFEKLFF,TGCGCCAGCAGCAGAGGGGGTCCTAGATTCGAAAAACTGTTTTTT
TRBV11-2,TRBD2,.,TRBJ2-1,CASSLDKAYTGGNEQFF,TGTGCCAGCAGCTTAGATAAAGCTTATACCGGGGGGAATGAGCAGTTCTTC
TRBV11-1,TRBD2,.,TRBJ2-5,CASSFGLAGSEETQYF,TGTGCCAGCAGCTTTGGACTAGCGGGATCTGAAGAGACCCAGTACTTC
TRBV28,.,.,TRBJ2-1,CASIFSRDSNEQFF,TGTGCCAGCATCTTTTCCCGGGACTCGAATGAGCAGTTCTTC
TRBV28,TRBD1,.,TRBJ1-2,CASSSWTGGEGVYGYTF,TGTGCCAGCAGTTCTTGGACAGGGGGAGAGGGGGTCTATGGCTACACCTTC
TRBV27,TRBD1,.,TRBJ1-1,CASSFRDSTEAFF,TGTGCCAGCAGTTTCCGGGACAGCACTGAAGCTTTCTTT
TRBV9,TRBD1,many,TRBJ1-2,CASSRQGLGYTF,TGTGCCAGCAGTAGACAGGGGCTTGGCTACACCTTC
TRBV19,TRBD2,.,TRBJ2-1,CASSTWTSDNEQFF,TGTGCCAGTAGTACGTGGACTAGCGACAATGAGCAGTTCTTC
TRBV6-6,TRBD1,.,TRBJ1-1,CASRATGGATEAFF,TGTGCCAGCAGGGCGACAGGGGGCGCCACTGAAGCTTTCTTT
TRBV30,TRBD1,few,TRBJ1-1,CAWSVSATGVAFF,TGTGCCTGGAGTGTATCCGCGACAGGGGTAGCTTTCTTT
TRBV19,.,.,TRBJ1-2,CASSTGFRQDAIYGYTF,TGTGCCAGTAGTACTGGCTTTAGACAGGACGCGATCTATGGCTACACCTTC
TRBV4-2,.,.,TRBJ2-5,CASSQASSYQETQYF,TGTGCCAGCAGCCAGGCTAGCTCGTACCAAGAGACCCAGTACTTC
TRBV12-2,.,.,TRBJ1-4,CASRLAGFCVRDRGSSNEKLFF,TGTGCAAGTCGCTTAGCTGGCTTCTGCGTGCGGGACAGGGGCTCGTCTAATGAAAAACTGTTTTTT
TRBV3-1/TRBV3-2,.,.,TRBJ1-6,CASSPDSGGGNSPLHF,TGTGCCAGCAGCCCAGACTCCGGCGGTGGGAATTCACCCCTCCACTTT
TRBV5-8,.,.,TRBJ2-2,CASSLARGGELFF,TGTGCCAGCAGCTTGGCCCGGGGCGGGGAGCTGTTTTTT
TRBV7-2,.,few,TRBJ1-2,CASSKGLGANYGYTF,TGTGCCAGCAGCAAAGGGCTGGGGGCGAACTATGGCTACACCTTC
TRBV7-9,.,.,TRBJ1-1,CASGPGGNTEAFF,TGTGCCAGCGGCCCTGGCGGGAACACTGAAGCTTTCTTT
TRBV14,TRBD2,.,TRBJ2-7,CASSQGGTSLYEQYF,TGTGCCAGCAGCCAAGGTGGGACTAGCCTCTACGAGCAGTACTTC
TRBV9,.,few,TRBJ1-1,CASSVAPRDTEAFF,TGTGCCAGCAGCGTAGCGCCCAGGGACACTGAAGCTTTCTTT
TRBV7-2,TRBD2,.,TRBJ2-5,CASSLVAGEGQTQYF,TGTGCCAGCAGCTTAGTAGCGGGAGAGGGCCAGACCCAGTACTTC
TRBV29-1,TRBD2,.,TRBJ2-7,CSVQAGGGSTTYEQYF,TGCAGCGTTCAAGCGGGGGGCGGGAGCACAACCTACGAGCAGTACTTC
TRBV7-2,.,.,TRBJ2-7,CASGFPSLTYEQYF,TGTGCCAGCGGCTTCCCTTCTTTAACCTACGAGCAGTACTTC
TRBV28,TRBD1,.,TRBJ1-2,CASSAPMGQNYGYTF,TGTGCCAGCAGTGCTCCTATGGGACAGAACTATGGCTACACCTTC
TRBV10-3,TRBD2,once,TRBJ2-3,CAIRGGLAGADTQYF,TGTGCCATCAGGGGGGGACTAGCGGGAGCAGATACGCAGTATTTT
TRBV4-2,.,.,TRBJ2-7,CASSQDVQSPYEQYF,TGTGCCAGCAGCCAAGATGTCCAGTCCCCCTACGAGCAGTACTTC
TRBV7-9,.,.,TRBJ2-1,CASSLGRGEFF,TGTGCCAGCAGCTTAGGCAGGGGGGAGTTCTTC
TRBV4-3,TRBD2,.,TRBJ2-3,CASSHGGFNTQYF,TGCGCCAGCAGCCACGGGGGGTTTAATACGCAGTATTTT
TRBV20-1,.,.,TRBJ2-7,CSASGLYEQYF,TGCAGTGCTAGTGGACTCTACGAGCAGTACTTC
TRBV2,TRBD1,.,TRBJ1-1,CASLSQGSMNTEAFF,TGTGCCAGCCTATCACAGGGGTCCATGAACACTGAAGCTTTCTTT
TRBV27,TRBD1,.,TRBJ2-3,CASSYDRADTQYF,TGTGCCAGCAGTTACGACAGGGCAGATACGCAGTATTTT
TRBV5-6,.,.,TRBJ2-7,CASSFDRPYEQYF,TGTGCCAGCAGCTTCGACAGACCCTACGAGCAGTACTTC
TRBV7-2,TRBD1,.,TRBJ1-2,CASSQDRAYGYTF,TGTGCCAGCAGCCAGGACAGGGCCTATGGCTACACCTTC
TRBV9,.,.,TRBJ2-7,CASSPPSSSSSYEQYF,TGTGCCAGCAGCCCCCCTTCGAGCTCTAGCTCCTACGAGCAGTACTTC
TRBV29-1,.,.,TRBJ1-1,CSVIRGRLNTEAFF,TGCAGCGTTATACGTGGCAGGCTGAACACTGAAGCTTTCTTT
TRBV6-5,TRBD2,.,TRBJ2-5,CASSRGLAGVETQYF,TGTGCCAGCAGTCGTGGACTAGCGGGGGTAGAGACCCAGTACTTC
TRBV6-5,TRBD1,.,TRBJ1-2,CASRPTGQGGGYTF,TGTGCCAGCAGGCCCACGGGACAGGGAGGGGGCTACACCTTC
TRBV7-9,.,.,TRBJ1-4,CASSPQSGHVGEKLFF,TGTGCCAGCAGCCCCCAGTCGGGTCATGTAGGTGAAAAACTGTTTTTT
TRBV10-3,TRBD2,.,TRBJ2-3,CAIRTSTDTQYF,TGTGCCATTCGGACTAGTACAGATACGCAGTATTTT
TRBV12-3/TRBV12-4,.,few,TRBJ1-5,CASSRADQPQHF,TGTGCCAGCAGCCGTGCAGATCAGCCCCAGCATTTT
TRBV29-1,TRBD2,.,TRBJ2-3,CSERGSTDTQYF,TGCAGCGAGCGGGGGAGCACAGATACGCAGTATTTT
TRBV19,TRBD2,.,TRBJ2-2,CASVAGGNTGELFF,TGTGCCAGCGTAGCGGGAGGGAACACCGGGGAGCTGTTTTTT
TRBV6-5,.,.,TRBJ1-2,CASSPQGSNGYTF,TGTGCCAGCAGCCCCCAGGGGTCGAATGGCTACACCTTC
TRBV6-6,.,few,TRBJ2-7,CASSYFSTYEQYF,TGTGCCAGCAGTTATTTTTCAACCTACGAGCAGTACTTC